This paragraph covers one T cell receptor (beta chain) sequence. The sample comes from a study of blood T cell repertoires in COVID-19. Under the authors' procedure: Reference gene primers were amplified, and this amplification served to estimate nucleated cell counts. The protocol was immunoSEQ multiplex PCR, while the TCRdb copy is restricted to in-frame clones and leaves out a portion. V and J calls and clone size come straight from that table; D and trimming were deduced from the DNA. The sample lists around 380,000 clones, around 84% seen once, with 1.1% in the top ten. V was cut by 4 bases and J by 4 bases, with 21 bases left in between. CDR3 length equals 17 residues. CDR1 is LGHDT, CDR2 YNNKEL, per germline (reference sequence).

The chain couples TRBV3-1 (or the pseudogene TRBV3-2) to TRBJ2-3, with TRBD2 as a possible D gene (6 bases). Source material: peripheral blood. The sequence derives from a human donor with acute or convalescent COVID-19. The donor label of this sample is uncertain. CDR3 in amino acids: CASSRTLRGGLSDTQYF. The CDR3 DNA sequence: TGTGCCAGCAGCCGAACCCTAAGGGGAGGATTGTCAGATACGCAGTATTTT.